This T cell receptor (beta chain) was found in a study of T cells in Graves' hyperthyroidism and ophthalmopathy (dated by TCRdb to about 2019). Notes on the research overall: Peripheral blood was collected at initial diagnosis, before any treatment. An independent validation cohort of 18 to 20 hyperthyroidism patients and 17 patients who later progressed to ophthalmopathy tested prospective prediction of ophthalmopathy. After sampling, hyperthyroidism patients received methimazole starting at 30 mg daily, and ophthalmopathy patients received high-dose intravenous methylprednisolone. In addition, the study compared T-cell repertoires in thyroid tissue and in blood from five to seven Graves' hyperthyroidism patients. TCR Vbeta CDR3 sequencing of 130 to 150 peripheral blood samples (over 40 ophthalmopathy, over 70 hyperthyroidism and roughly 17 progressor patients) is reported in the paper. For training and testing, the 100 or so patients in the discovery cohort were randomly divided in a 7:3 ratio. TCR V-J signatures able to tell the groups apart were searched for in a discovery cohort of 90 to 100 patients, of whom over 40 had Graves' ophthalmopathy and roughly 59 had stable Graves' hyperthyroidism.

The germline V gene sets CDR1 to LGHNT and CDR2 to FRNRAP. The CDR3, cysteine through phenylalanine, is 13 amino acids long. Kept here is only the CDR3 DNA, which spans 39 bases and is read in frame from base 1. V lost 5 bases and J lost 2 bases; the stretch between them is 9 bases long. This clonotype has ten or more counts. Its antigen remains unidentified. Within one base of it there is no much larger clone, and no base qualities were kept. Amplification of TCR beta CDR3 regions was carried out from RNA transcripts. The TCR CDR3 was subjected to a first round of RT-PCR using the HTBI primer set and the Qiagen OneStep RT-PCR kit. Libraries were constructed in a second round of multiplex PCR, after which size selection and purification were performed. Sequencing of the libraries was done on an Illumina HiSeq2000 using paired-end 100 bp reads. Under the source paper's analysis protocol: SOAPnuke was used to process the raw data, removing reads that contained adapters or uncalled bases, had a mean Phred below 15, or lacked an exact match to the constant primer or identifier. High-quality paired reads were merged with COPE v1.2.5, and unique nucleotide sequences were defined as clonotypes. MiTCR v1.1 was used to align clonotypes to the IMGT TRBV, TRBD and TRBJ reference segments. Analysis was restricted to V-J combinations with a frequency above 0.0001, which covered about 99% of repertoires. The TCS score was defined as the ratio of F50 (clonal expansion) to E x V (chaos), calculated using BLOSUM62-based TCRdist between CDR3 peptides within each V-J. Welch's t-statistics and random forest reduced 500 to 650 V-J features to 10 to 15, which were used in a naive Bayes classifier (R e1071). The public reads were reanalyzed by TCRdb: fastp trimming at Q25, MiXCR alignment, in-frame beta chains only. CDR3 protein duplicates are merged, each entry listing the most common genes and DNA. The V and J calls and clone size are TCRdb's, not the authors'. This sample is represented by 220,000 or so distinct CDR3 sequences; about 17% of them were singletons. Under 35% of the sample comes from the top ten.

The study at large found these results: Sample size was not statistically predetermined, and blinding of investigators to group allocation was not performed. Blood samples also contained most of the expanded thyroid clonotypes (frequency above 0.001), which suggests that blood repertoires may reflect thyroid immune responses. A model built on a 13 V-J signature distinguished ophthalmopathy from stable hyperthyroidism, reaching around 88% sensitivity and approximately 81% specificity in cross-validation and 80%/75% in testing. In validation, progression to ophthalmopathy was predicted by the model with 70% to 71% sensitivity and 72.22% specificity, a median of about 6.4 months before onset.

Moderately to severely active disease, a Clinical Activity Score of at least 3, a NOSPECS grade of at least 4, and a duration under 3 months were present in ophthalmopathy patients. Exclusion was applied to patients with uncontrolled infections, other autoimmune diseases, pregnancy or lactation. Diagnoses were established on the basis of clinical symptoms, serum thyroxine and TRAb, thyroid ultrasound, and orbital computed tomography. PBMCs were isolated from about 9.1 ml of fresh peripheral blood by Ficoll-Paque density gradient centrifugation. Trizol reagent was used to extract total RNA, and RNA quality was then checked on an Agilent 2100 Bioanalyzer.

The sample consisted of blood. The chain was built from TRBV12-5 and TRBJ1-1, with an unclear D gene assignment. This sequence originates from a woman aged 18-29 years with Graves' ophthalmopathy. The CDR3: CASGPQANTEAFF. The nucleotide sequence reads as follows: TGTGCTAGTGGTCCGCAGGCTAACACTGAAGCTTTCTTT.